These T cell receptor beta chains were read from a single sample in a study of cytomegalovirus exposure and HLA in healthy donors. Profiled with immunoSEQ multiplex PCR; TCRdb holds only in-frame clones, not every one. Among 90,000 to 150,000 clones listed, 77% were seen once. Material: PBMCs. The receptors were sampled from a middle-aged man in good health and CMV-seropositive. Both conserved end residues are trimmed from each CDR3. Only some rows state a clone size, as once, few, many or a class for expanded clones.

>-|TRBJ1-2|TRBV6-6
ASTQLTGYGYT
>-|TRBJ1-1|TRBV28
ASRLTGGTEAF
>-|TRBJ2-2|TRBV18
ASSSLLQGTGELF
>-|TRBJ1-1|TRBV7-2
ASSSGQLNTEAF
>-|TRBJ2-5|TRBV5-4
ASSLGGGGQPQETQY
>-|TRBJ2-7|TRBV5-4
ASSPHGGGASYEQY
>-|TRBJ1-2|TRBV6-5
ASSRDRADYGYT
>-|TRBJ2-7|TRBV6-6
ASSLWTAKDSYEQY
>-|TRBJ1-4|TRBV14
ASSQGYIAGAEKLF
>-|TRBJ2-7|TRBV7-7
ASSLGSEGTYEQY
>-|TRBJ2-5|TRBV12-5
ASSAGREETQY
>-|TRBJ1-1|TRBV27
ASSPQDAGRTEAF
>-|TRBJ1-2|TRBV4-3
ASSQESRSNYGYT
>once|TRBJ2-3|TRBV9
ASSVRHRGTDTQY
>-|TRBJ1-5|TRBV19
ASSIGGPGTRYSNQPQH
>-|TRBJ2-7|TRBV7-9
SSSLAGAYEQY
>once|TRBJ2-1|TRBV5-1
ASSHRRGDNEQF
>-|TRBJ1-3|TRBV6-6
ASSRQDSGNTIY
>-|TRBJ2-5|TRBV5-1
ASSLRETQY
>-|TRBJ2-7|TRBV28
ASSRLTGYEQY
>-|TRBJ2-5|TRBV6-1
ASSAGQASAQY
>-|TRBJ2-7|TRBV7-8
ASSLGLADTYEQY
>-|TRBJ2-1|TRBV7-2
ASSWDRGDYNEQF
>-|TRBJ1-4|TRBV7-3
ASSLTERPGQGATNEKLF
>-|TRBJ2-7|TRBV15
ATSRRRRQGIHEQY
>-|-|TRBV28
AIEQAYEQY
>-|TRBJ2-3|TRBV7-9
ASSLSTGEEDTQY
>-|TRBJ2-7|TRBV28
ASRLLQGATYEQY
>-|TRBJ2-3|TRBV18
ASSPRTSVTSGDADTQY
>-|TRBJ1-2|TRBV4-3
ASSSQGFYGYT
>once|TRBJ2-5|TRBV7-9
ASSPKTSGLETQY
>-|TRBJ1-5|TRBV6-6
ASSYTGRGNQPQH
>few|TRBJ2-5|TRBV5-4
ASSPWTGGAEETQY
>-|TRBJ2-5|TRBV19
ASSIQTQGETQY
>-|TRBJ1-2|TRBV14
ASSQDPGGPNYGYT
>-|TRBJ2-7|TRBV27
ASSFVSEGQDEQY
>-|TRBJ2-7|TRBV27
ASSLSGFPFEQY
>-|TRBJ1-4|TRBV7-9
ASSLEETPNEKLF
>-|TRBJ2-7|TRBV7-8
ASSLGRDYEQY
>-|TRBJ2-1|TRBV6-1
ASSESLAGSYNEQF
>-|TRBJ1-3|TRBV7-8
ASSLIRVLSGNTIY
>-|TRBJ2-3|TRBV15
ATSRDGTDTQY
>few|TRBJ2-7|TRBV7-6
ASSTRPGYEQY